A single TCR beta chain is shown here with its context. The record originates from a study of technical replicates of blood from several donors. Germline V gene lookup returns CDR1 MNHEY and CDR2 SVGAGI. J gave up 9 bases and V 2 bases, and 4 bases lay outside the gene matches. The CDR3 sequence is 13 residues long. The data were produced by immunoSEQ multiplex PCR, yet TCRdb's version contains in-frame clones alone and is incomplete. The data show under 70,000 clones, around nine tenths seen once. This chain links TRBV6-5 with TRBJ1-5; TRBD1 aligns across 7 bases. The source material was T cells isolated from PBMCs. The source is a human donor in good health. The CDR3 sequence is CASSYGNRGPQHF. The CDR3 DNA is TGTGCCAGCAGTTACGGGAACAGGGGGCCCCAGCATTTT.